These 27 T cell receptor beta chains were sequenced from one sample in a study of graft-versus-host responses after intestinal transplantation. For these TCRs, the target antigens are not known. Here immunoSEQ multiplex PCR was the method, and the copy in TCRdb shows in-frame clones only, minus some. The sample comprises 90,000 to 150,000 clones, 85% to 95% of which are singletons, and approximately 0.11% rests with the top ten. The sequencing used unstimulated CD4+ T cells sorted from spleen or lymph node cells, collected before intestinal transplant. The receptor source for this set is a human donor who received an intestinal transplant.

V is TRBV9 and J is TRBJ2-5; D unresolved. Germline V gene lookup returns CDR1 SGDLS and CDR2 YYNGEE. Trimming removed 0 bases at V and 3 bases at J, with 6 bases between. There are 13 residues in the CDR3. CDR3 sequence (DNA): TGTGCCAGCAGCGTAGGGATAGAAGAGACCCAGTACTTC. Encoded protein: CASSVGIEETQYF.

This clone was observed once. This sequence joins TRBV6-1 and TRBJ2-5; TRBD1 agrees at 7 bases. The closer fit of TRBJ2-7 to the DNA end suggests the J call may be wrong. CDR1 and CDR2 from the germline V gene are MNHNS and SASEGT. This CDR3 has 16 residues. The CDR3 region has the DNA TGTGCCAGCAGAGAAACCGTGAGGGGACAGACCTACGAGCAGTACTTC. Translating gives CASRETVRGQTYEQYF.

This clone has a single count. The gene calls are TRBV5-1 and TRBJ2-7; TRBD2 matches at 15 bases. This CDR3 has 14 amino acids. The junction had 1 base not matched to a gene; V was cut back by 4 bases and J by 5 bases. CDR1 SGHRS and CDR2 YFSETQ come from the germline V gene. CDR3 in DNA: TGCGCCAGCAGCGGGACTAGCGGGAGGAACGAGCAGTACTTC. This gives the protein CASSGTSGRNEQYF.

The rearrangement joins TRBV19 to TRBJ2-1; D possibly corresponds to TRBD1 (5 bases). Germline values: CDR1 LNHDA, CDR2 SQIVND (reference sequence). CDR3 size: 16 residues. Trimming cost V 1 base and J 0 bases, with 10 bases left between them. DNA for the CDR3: TGTGCCAGTAGTATAGGGGGCAGGTTCTCCTACAATGAGCAGTTCTTC. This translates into CASSIGGRFSYNEQFF.

CDR3 in DNA: TGTGCCAGCTCACCACAATCTGGTACTGGGGCTTTCTTT. This codes for CASSPQSGTGAFF. The rearrangement joins TRBV18 to TRBJ1-1, with no clear D. Germline V lookup: CDR1 KGHSH, CDR2 LQKENI. This CDR3 spans 13 amino acids. The V and J ends lost 1 base and 11 bases respectively, with 14 bases between them.

CDR3 nucleotide sequence: TGTGCCAGCAGGGGGAGAGAGAGTCTACAGGGGACGGGATTTTGGCAGCCCCAGCATTTT. Translation: CASRGRESLQGTGFWQPQHF. The J gene is TRBJ1-5, the V gene TRBV28, with 7 bases identical to TRBD1. This CDR3 region has 20 residues. V dropped 6 bases and J dropped 7; count of bases not matched to a gene: 27. Germline V gives CDR1 MDHEN, CDR2 SYDVKM.

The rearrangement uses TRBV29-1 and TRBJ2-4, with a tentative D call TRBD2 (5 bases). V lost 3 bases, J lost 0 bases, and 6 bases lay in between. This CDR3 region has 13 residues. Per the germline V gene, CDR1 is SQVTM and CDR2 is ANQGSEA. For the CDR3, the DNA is TGCAGCGTTGAGGAGGTAGCCAAAAACATTCAGTACTTC. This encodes CSVEEVAKNIQYF.

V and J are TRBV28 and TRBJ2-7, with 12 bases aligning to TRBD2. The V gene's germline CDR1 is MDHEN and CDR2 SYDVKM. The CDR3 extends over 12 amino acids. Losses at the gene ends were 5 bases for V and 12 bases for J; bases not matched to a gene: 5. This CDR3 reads CASSPTTSGRYF. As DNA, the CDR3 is TGTGCCAGCAGTCCCACGACTAGCGGGAGGTACTTC. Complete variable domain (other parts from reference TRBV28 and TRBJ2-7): DVKVTQSSRYLVKRTGEKVFLECVQDMDHENMFWYRQDPGLGLRLIYFSYDVKMKEKGDIPEGYSVSREKKERFSLILESASTNQTSMYLCASSPTTSGRYFGPGTRLTVT.

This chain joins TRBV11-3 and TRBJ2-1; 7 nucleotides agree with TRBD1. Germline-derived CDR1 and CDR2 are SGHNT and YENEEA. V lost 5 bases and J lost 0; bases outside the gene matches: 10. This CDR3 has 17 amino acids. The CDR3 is CASSEGAQTNSYNEQFF. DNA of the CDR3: TGTGCCAGCAGCGAGGGGGCGCAGACTAACTCCTACAATGAGCAGTTCTTC.

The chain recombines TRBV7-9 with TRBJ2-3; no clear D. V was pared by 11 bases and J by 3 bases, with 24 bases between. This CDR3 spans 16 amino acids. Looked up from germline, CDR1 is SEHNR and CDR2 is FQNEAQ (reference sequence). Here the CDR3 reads CAPLSPGAMGTDTQYF. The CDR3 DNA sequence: TGTGCCCCCCTGTCCCCTGGTGCCATGGGGACAGATACGCAGTATTTT.

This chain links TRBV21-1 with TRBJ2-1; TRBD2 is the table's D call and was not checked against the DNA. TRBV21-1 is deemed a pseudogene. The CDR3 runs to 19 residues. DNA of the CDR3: TGTGCCAGCAGCAAAGCAAAAGGAGTAGGGACTAGTCTTGACAATGAGCAGTTCTTC. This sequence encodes CASSKAKGVGTSLDNEQFF.

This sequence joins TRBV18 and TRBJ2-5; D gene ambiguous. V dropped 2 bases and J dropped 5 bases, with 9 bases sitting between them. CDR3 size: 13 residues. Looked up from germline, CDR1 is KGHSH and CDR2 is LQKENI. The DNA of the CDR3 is TGTGCCAGCTCACCATTAATGACCGAGACCCAGTACTTC. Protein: CASSPLMTETQYF.

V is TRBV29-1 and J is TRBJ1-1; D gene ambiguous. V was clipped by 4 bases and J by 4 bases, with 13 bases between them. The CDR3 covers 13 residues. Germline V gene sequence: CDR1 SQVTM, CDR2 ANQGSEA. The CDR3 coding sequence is TGCAGCGTTGTATTCGCCGGGGTCACTGAAGCTTTCTTT. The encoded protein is CSVVFAGVTEAFF. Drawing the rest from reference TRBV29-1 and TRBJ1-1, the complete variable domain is SAVISQKPSRDICQRGTSLTIQCQVDSQVTMMFWYRQQPGQSLTLIATANQGSEATYESGFVIDKFPISRPNLTFSTLTVSNMSPEDSSIYLCSVVFAGVTEAFFGQGTRLTVV.

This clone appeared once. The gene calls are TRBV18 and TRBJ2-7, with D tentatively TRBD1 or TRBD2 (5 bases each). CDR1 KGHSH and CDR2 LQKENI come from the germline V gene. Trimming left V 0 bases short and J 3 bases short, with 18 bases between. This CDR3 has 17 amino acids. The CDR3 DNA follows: TGTGCCAGCTCACCACCGGGGACGGCGGCAGCAGTCTACGAGCAGTACTTC. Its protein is CASSPPGTAAAVYEQYF.

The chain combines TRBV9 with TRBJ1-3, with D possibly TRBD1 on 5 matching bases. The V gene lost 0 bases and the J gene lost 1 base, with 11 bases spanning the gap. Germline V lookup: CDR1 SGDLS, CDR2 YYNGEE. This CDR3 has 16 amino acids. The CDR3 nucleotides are TGTGCCAGCAGCGTAGGGGGCCGGGGGTCTGGAAACACCATATATTTT. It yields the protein CASSVGGRGSGNTIYF.

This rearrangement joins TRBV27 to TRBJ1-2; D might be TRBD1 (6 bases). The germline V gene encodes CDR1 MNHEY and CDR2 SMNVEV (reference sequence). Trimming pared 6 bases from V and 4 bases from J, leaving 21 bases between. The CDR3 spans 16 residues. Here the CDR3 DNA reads TGTGCCAGCAGCTTGTATCGTCAGGGGAACCTCTATGGCTACACCTTC. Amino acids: CASSLYRQGNLYGYTF.

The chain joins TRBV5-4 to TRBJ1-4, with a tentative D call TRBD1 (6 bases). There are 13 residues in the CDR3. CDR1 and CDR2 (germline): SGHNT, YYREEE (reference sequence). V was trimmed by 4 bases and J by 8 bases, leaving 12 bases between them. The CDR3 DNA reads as TGTGCCAGCAGCGCCACAGGGACGGAAAAACTGTTTTTT. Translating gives CASSATGTEKLFF.

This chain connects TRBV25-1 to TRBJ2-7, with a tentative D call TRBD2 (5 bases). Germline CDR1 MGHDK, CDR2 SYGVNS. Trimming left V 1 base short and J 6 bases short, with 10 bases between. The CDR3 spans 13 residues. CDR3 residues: CASSELRVSEQYF. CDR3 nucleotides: TGTGCCAGCAGTGAATTGCGGGTGTCCGAGCAGTACTTC.

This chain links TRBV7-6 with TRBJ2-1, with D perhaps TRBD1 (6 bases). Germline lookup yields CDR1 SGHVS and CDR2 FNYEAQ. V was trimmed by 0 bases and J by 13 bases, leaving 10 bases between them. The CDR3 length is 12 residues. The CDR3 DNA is TGTGCCAGCAGCTTAGCCCAGGACAGACAGTTCTTC. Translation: CASSLAQDRQFF.

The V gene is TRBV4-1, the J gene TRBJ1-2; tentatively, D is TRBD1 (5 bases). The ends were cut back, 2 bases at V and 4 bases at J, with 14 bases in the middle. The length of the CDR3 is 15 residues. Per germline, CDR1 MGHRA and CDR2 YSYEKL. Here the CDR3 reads CASSQLGRQFYGYTF. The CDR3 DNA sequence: TGCGCCAGCAGCCAACTAGGGAGACAGTTCTATGGCTACACCTTC.

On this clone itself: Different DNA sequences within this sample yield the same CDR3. The CDR3 loop reads CASSSPGSGNTIYF. The CDR3 bases are TGTGCCAGCAGCTCGCCCGGGAGCGGAAACACCATATATTTT. V is TRBV7-6 and J is TRBJ1-3, with D unclear. The germline V gene encodes CDR1 SGHVS and CDR2 FNYEAQ. This CDR3 comprises 14 residues. The V and J ends lost 4 bases and 4 bases respectively, with 11 bases between them.

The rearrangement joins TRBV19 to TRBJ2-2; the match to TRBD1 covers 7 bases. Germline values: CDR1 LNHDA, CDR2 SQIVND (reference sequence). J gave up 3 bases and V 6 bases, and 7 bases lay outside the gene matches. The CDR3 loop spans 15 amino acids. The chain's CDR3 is CASRTTGAHTGELFF. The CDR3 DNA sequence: TGTGCCAGTAGGACCACAGGGGCCCACACCGGGGAGCTGTTTTTT.

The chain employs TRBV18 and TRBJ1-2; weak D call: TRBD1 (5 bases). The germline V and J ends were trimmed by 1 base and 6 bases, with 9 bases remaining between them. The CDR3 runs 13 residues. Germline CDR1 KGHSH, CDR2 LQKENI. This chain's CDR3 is CASSPRGGDGYTF. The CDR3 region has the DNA TGTGCCAGCTCACCACGGGGAGGGGATGGCTACACCTTC. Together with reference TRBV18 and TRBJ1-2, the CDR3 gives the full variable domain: NAGVMQNPRHLVRRRGQEARLRCSPMKGHSHVYWYRQLPEEGLKFMVYLQKENIIDESGMPKERFSAEFPKEGPSILRIQQVVRGDSAAYFCASSPRGGDGYTFGSGTRLTVV.

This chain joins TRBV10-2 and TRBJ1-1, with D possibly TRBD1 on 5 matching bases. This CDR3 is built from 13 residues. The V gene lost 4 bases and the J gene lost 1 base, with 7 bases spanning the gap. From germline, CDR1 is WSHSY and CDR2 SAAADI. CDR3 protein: CASSVDRNTEAFF. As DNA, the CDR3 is TGCGCCAGCAGTGTAGACAGGAACACTGAAGCTTTCTTT.

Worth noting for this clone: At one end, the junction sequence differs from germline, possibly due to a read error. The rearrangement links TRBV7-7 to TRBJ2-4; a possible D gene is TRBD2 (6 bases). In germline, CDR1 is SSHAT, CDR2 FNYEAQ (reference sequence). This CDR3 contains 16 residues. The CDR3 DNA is TGTGCTAGCAGCTTATTGATTTCTAGCGCAAAAAACATTCAGTACTTC. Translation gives CASSLLISSAKNIQYF.

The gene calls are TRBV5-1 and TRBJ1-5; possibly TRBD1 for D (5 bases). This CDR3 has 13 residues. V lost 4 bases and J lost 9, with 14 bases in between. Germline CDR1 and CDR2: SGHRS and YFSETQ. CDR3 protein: CASSPQGSGPQHF. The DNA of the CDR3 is TGCGCCAGCAGCCCGCAGGGTTCTGGGCCCCAGCATTTT.

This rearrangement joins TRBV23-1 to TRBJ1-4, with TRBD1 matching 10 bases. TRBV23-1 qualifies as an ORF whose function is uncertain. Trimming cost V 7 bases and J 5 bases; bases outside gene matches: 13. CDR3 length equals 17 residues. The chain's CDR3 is CASTVPPGQGSNEKLFF. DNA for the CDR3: TGCGCCAGCACTGTACCTCCGGGACAGGGGTCGAATGAAAAACTGTTTTTT.